This T cell receptor (beta chain) was captured by sequencing in a study of graft-versus-host responses after intestinal transplantation. Across the study: Anti-thymocyte globulin induction, then tacrolimus and steroids for around three years, went to all recipients.

The study, taken as a whole, reports: Early HvG declines after transplant were associated with peak circulating GvH clone levels.

This clone was recorded once. Irradiated stimulators labeled with violet dye, 200,000 in number, were plated with 200,000 CFSE-labeled responders. Responder cells that were proliferating and CFSE-low, both CD3+CD4+ and CD3+CD8+, were sorted after the reaction. V trimming: 4 bases; J trimming: 3 bases; junction bases outside the gene matches: 4. Germline-derived CDR1 and CDR2 are SGHNT and YYREEE (reference sequence). The CDR3 loop spans 15 amino acids. Assay used: immunoSEQ multiplex PCR; TCRdb lists only in-frame clones, some missing. Here the sample spans fewer than 25,000 clones, approximately 46% being singletons.

The origin of this receptor is a human patient who received an intestinal transplant. V usage is TRBV5-4 and J usage is TRBJ1-3; TRBD1 agrees at 10 bases. Material: alloreactive CD4+ T cells from a mixed lymphocyte reaction culture, obtained before intestinal transplant. Subset here: CFSE-low proliferating T cells sorted from approximately 6-day pre-transplant mixed lymphocyte reaction (GvH or HvG direction). The CDR3 is CASSKGQGFGNTIYF. CDR3 nucleotide sequence: TGTGCCAGCAGCAAGGGACAGGGGTTTGGAAACACCATATATTTT.